The rows below give T cell receptor beta chains drawn from one sample of a study of blood T cell repertoires in COVID-19. Using immunoSEQ multiplex PCR, the repertoire was profiled, and TCRdb retains in-frame clones only, with some absent. The repertoire holds about 150,000 clones, 75% to 95% seen once, with 0.55% in the top ten. The sequenced material came from peripheral blood. The receptors come from a man in his fifties or sixties with acute or convalescent COVID-19. The conserved cysteine and the conserved F or W are not part of the CDR3 here. Each record gives: V gene, CDR3 length, J gene, CDR3 protein.

V: TRBV5-1; length: 12; J: TRBJ1-2; CDR3: ASRLEAANYGYT
V: TRBV6-5; length: 11; J: TRBJ1-2; CDR3: ASRGEGVDGYT
V: TRBV19; length: 12; J: TRBJ1-1; CDR3: ASGGQGGFPEAF
V: TRBV5-1; length: 13; J: TRBJ2-1; CDR3: ASSPGHQSYNEQF
V: TRBV27; length: 13; J: TRBJ1-3; CDR3: ASSLYRGLGNTIY
V: TRBV29-1; length: 13; J: TRBJ2-3; CDR3: SAIRPSDFSDTQY
V: TRBV9; length: 11; J: TRBJ1-3; CDR3: ASSTGGGNTIY
V: TRBV10-3; length: 15; J: TRBJ2-7; CDR3: AISETTREGSSYEQY
V: TRBV27; length: 14; J: TRBJ1-6; CDR3: ASSFHPDRVNSPLH
V: TRBV5-1; length: 13; J: TRBJ2-1; CDR3: ASSTDTSSYNEQF
V: TRBV5-1; length: 14; J: TRBJ2-4; CDR3: ASSSGGGSAKNIQY
V: TRBV6-5; length: 13; J: TRBJ2-7; CDR3: ASSYSSASSYEQY
V: TRBV5-1; length: 14; J: TRBJ2-2; CDR3: ASSPNRGPNTGELF
V: TRBV27; length: 13; J: TRBJ1-6; CDR3: ASSLRTGGYSPLH
V: TRBV14; length: 11; J: TRBJ2-7; CDR3: ASSQTGIYEQY
V: TRBV29-1; length: 8; J: TRBJ1-1; CDR3: SVVRAEAF
V: TRBV29-1; length: 12; J: TRBJ1-5; CDR3: SAGPGGFDQPQH
V: TRBV9; length: 14; J: TRBJ2-1; CDR3: ASTLSGLAAKEEQF
V: TRBV6-6; length: 11; J: TRBJ1-6; CDR3: ASSLTGSTPLH
V: TRBV5-1; length: 14; J: TRBJ2-5; CDR3: ASSLTSGQGGETQY
V: TRBV2; length: 13; J: TRBJ1-5; CDR3: ASSFDRVENQPQH
V: TRBV4-2; length: 13; J: TRBJ2-3; CDR3: ASSQGPGSADTQY
V: TRBV5-4; length: 13; J: TRBJ1-2; CDR3: ASRWAPPRGYGYT
V: TRBV5-1; length: 15; J: TRBJ2-3; CDR3: ASSSLSSGRSTDTQY
V: TRBV7-2; length: 11; J: TRBJ2-5; CDR3: ASSSAGRGTQY
V: TRBV28; length: 12; J: TRBJ1-2; CDR3: ASRRQGANYGYT
V: TRBV15; length: 11; J: TRBJ2-7; CDR3: ATSRSPGYEQY
V: TRBV12-3/TRBV12-4; length: 10; J: TRBJ2-3; CDR3: ASSSILGTQY
V: TRBV5-1; length: 11; J: TRBJ2-7; CDR3: ASTKQGTYEQY
V: TRBV4-1; length: 15; J: TRBJ1-4; CDR3: ASSQDPRQGTNEKLF
V: TRBV3-1/TRBV3-2; length: 13; J: TRBJ2-7; CDR3: ASSQGFAGTYEQY
V: TRBV4-1; length: 11; J: TRBJ2-7; CDR3: ASSQDPGQLQY
V: TRBV9; length: 12; J: TRBJ1-5; CDR3: ASSVGGGNQPQH
V: TRBV7-8; length: 13; J: TRBJ1-2; CDR3: ASSHNRDSGYGYT
V: TRBV7-2; length: 12; J: TRBJ1-1; CDR3: ASSHGGTLGQAF
V: TRBV5-1; length: 13; J: TRBJ2-7; CDR3: ASSPAAILGGEQY
V: TRBV28; length: 13; J: TRBJ1-6; CDR3: ASSLGVRSNSPLH
V: TRBV5-1; length: 14; J: TRBJ2-1; CDR3: ASSLARGLAEDEQF
V: TRBV29-1; length: 12; J: TRBJ2-6; CDR3: SVLQGSGANVLT
V: TRBV6-4; length: 14; J: TRBJ2-1; CDR3: ASSDLAGVSYNEQF
V: TRBV18; length: 12; J: TRBJ1-5; CDR3: ASSGTISNQPQH
V: TRBV9; length: 11; J: TRBJ2-1; CDR3: ASSAAGGNEQF
V: TRBV2; length: 14; J: TRBJ1-2; CDR3: ASSEAGRGPNYGYT
V: TRBV4-3; length: 13; J: TRBJ2-1; CDR3: ASSQEGLRGDEQF
V: TRBV15; length: 13; J: TRBJ2-7; CDR3: ATSRVEAGGPEQY
V: TRBV2; length: 13; J: TRBJ1-6; CDR3: ASSGQSSYNSPLH
V: TRBV7-6; length: 13; J: TRBJ2-1; CDR3: ASSLVAGLYNEQF
V: TRBV11-2; length: 14; J: TRBJ2-5; CDR3: ASSTRRRTALETQY